This T cell receptor (beta chain) was recovered during a study of T cells in Graves' hyperthyroidism and ophthalmopathy. Findings and limits, study-wide: Most expanded thyroid clonotypes above 0.001 also appeared in blood.

TCR beta CDR3 regions were amplified from RNA. RT-PCR in the first round (using the HTBI primer set) targeted the TCR CDR3. One entry per CDR3 protein results from TCRdb running MiXCR on the multiplex PCR reads. The sample yields about 360,000 distinct CDR3 sequences, over 15% seen once. Exclusion of patients followed from uncontrolled infection, other autoimmune disease, pregnancy or lactation. Trimming stripped 2 bases from V and 3 bases from J, with 16 bases between. The CDR3 covers 16 residues. This clonotype has a count of ten or more. No antigen is known for it. The TCR sequence derives from a woman between 18 and 29 years old with Graves' hyperthyroidism. The chain recombines TRBV12-3 or TRBV12-4 with TRBJ1-1; D may be TRBD1 (6 bases). Material for sequencing was blood. This CDR3 is CASSLLRARGDTEAFF. In DNA form, the CDR3 reads TGTGCCAGCAGTTTATTAAGGGCCAGGGGCGACACTGAAGCTTTCTTT.